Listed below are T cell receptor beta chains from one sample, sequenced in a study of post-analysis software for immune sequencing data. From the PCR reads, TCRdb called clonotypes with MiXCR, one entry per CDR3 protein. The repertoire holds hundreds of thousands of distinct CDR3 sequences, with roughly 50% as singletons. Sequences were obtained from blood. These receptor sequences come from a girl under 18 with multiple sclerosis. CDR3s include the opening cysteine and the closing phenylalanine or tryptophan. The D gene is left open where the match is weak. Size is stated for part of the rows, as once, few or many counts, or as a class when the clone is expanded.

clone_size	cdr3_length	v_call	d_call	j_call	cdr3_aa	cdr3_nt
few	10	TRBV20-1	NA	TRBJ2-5	CSARHETQYF	TGCAGTGCTAGACACGAGACCCAGTACTTC
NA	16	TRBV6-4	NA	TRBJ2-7	CASSVSSGGQSYEQYF	TGTGCCAGCAGTGTCTCATCCGGCGGCCAGTCCTACGAGCAGTACTTC
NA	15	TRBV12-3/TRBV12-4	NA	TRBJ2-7	CASSPLGPGIYEQYF	TGTGCCAGCAGTCCGCTAGGTCCCGGGATCTACGAGCAGTACTTC
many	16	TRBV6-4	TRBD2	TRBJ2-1	CASSVTGTSGINEQFF	TGTGCCAGCAGTGTAACCGGGACTAGCGGGATCAATGAGCAGTTCTTC
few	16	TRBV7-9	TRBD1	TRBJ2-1	CASSLSTGGLDNEQFF	TGTGCCAGCAGCTTGTCGACAGGGGGGTTGGACAATGAGCAGTTCTTC
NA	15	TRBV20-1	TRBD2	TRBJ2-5	CSAATSGGFQETQYF	TGCAGTGCCGCGACTAGCGGGGGGTTCCAAGAGACCCAGTACTTC
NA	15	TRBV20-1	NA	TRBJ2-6	CSAPERTPGANVLTF	TGCAGTGCTCCAGAACGAACCCCTGGGGCCAACGTCCTGACTTTC
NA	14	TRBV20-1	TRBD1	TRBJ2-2	CSARRRGRIGELFF	TGCAGTGCTAGGAGAAGGGGGCGAATCGGGGAGCTGTTTTTT
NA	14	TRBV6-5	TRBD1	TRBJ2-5	CASSNRDSQETQYF	TGTGCCAGCAGCAACCGGGACAGCCAAGAGACCCAGTACTTC
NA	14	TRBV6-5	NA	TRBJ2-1	CASSYGGAGTEQFF	TGTGCCAGCAGTTACGGGGGGGCCGGAACTGAGCAGTTCTTC
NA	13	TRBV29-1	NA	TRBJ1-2	CSAERGSSYGYTF	TGCAGCGCAGAACGGGGTTCTAGCTATGGCTACACCTTC
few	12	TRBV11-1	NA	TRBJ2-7	CASSFGGIEQYF	TGTGCCAGCAGCTTTGGTGGAATCGAGCAGTACTTC
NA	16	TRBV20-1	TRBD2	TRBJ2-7	CSARTSGRSLANEQYF	TGCAGTGCTAGAACTAGCGGGAGGTCCCTGGCGAATGAGCAGTACTTC
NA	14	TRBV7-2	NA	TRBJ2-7	CASSMDLFTNEQVF	TGTGCCAGCAGCATGGACTTGTTCACCAATGAGCAGGTCTTC
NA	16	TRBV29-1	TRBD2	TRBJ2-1	CSVVGVAGGVNNEQFF	TGCAGCGTTGTGGGGGTAGCGGGAGGGGTCAACAATGAGCAGTTCTTC
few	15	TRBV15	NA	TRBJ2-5	CATSRAPGHQETQYF	TGTGCCACCAGCAGAGCCCCGGGCCATCAAGAGACCCAGTACTTC
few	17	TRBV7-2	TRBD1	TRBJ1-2	CASSLPRLGQGTYGYTF	TGTGCCAGCAGCTTACCGCGATTAGGACAGGGGACCTATGGCTACACCTTC